Listed below are T cell receptor beta chains from one sample, sequenced in a study of beta chain features in type 1 diabetes. Clones were read by immunoSEQ multiplex PCR, and TCRdb kept only the in-frame ones, dropping some. The sample holds approximately 15,000 clones, 60% to 80% seen once. The sequenced sample consisted of stem cell memory CD4+ T cells from blood. Source of these receptors: a woman younger than 35 with type 1 diabetes. Both conserved end residues are part of each CDR3. D genes are given only for firm matches. Rows give clone size only sometimes, using once, few, many, or a class for an expanded clone.

d_gene: .
v_gene: TRBV6-6
len: 16
j_gene: TRBJ2-3
abundance: few
CDR3nt: TGTGCCAGCAGTTACTCTTCGGGATGGGGCACAGATACGCAGTATTTT
CDR3aa: CASSYSSGWGTDTQYF

d_gene: TRBD2
v_gene: TRBV29-1
len: 16
j_gene: TRBJ2-1
abundance: .
CDR3nt: TGCAGCGTGGATGGACTAGCGGGAGGTAGTTACAATGAGCAGTTCTTC
CDR3aa: CSVDGLAGGSYNEQFF

d_gene: .
v_gene: TRBV27
len: 12
j_gene: TRBJ1-2
abundance: .
CDR3nt: TGTGCCAGCAGTTTTGAGGGTGGGAGCTACACCTTC
CDR3aa: CASSFEGGSYTF

d_gene: .
v_gene: TRBV2
len: 22
j_gene: TRBJ2-2
abundance: once
CDR3nt: TGTGCCAGCAGTGATGACGTCCTGCTAATCGACCTATGGATGGGTGGCGGCGGGGAGCTGTTTTTT
CDR3aa: CASSDDVLLIDLWMGGGGELFF

d_gene: .
v_gene: TRBV19
len: 14
j_gene: TRBJ1-2
abundance: .
CDR3nt: TGTGCCAGTAGTTCGTTTGTAGCTAACTATGGCTACACCTTC
CDR3aa: CASSSFVANYGYTF

d_gene: TRBD2
v_gene: TRBV10-1
len: 14
j_gene: TRBJ2-1
abundance: .
CDR3nt: TGCGCCAGTCAGCGACTAGCGGGATACAATGAGCAGTTCTTC
CDR3aa: CASQRLAGYNEQFF

d_gene: .
v_gene: TRBV6-6
len: 16
j_gene: TRBJ2-3
abundance: few
CDR3nt: TGTGCCAGCAGTTACCAGGACTCGTCCGTTGGAGAATCGCAGTATTTT
CDR3aa: CASSYQDSSVGESQYF

d_gene: TRBD1
v_gene: TRBV5-1
len: 15
j_gene: TRBJ2-7
abundance: .
CDR3nt: TGCGCCAGCAGCCGGGACAGGGGGCCTACCTACGAGCAGTACTTC
CDR3aa: CASSRDRGPTYEQYF

d_gene: .
v_gene: TRBV9
len: 17
j_gene: TRBJ2-3
abundance: .
CDR3nt: TGTGCCAGCAGCGTAGCACGGGGAACTGCTAGCACAGATACGCAGTATTTT
CDR3aa: CASSVARGTASTDTQYF

d_gene: TRBD2
v_gene: TRBV7-3
len: 17
j_gene: TRBJ2-2
abundance: once
CDR3nt: TGTGCCAGCAGCCCCCGAGGACTAGCGGGAGCTCCGGGGGAGCTGTTTTTT
CDR3aa: CASSPRGLAGAPGELFF

d_gene: .
v_gene: TRBV27
len: 14
j_gene: TRBJ2-1
abundance: .
CDR3nt: TGTGCCAGCAAGATACAGGGAAGGTGGAATGAGCAGTTCTTC
CDR3aa: CASKIQGRWNEQFF

d_gene: .
v_gene: TRBV11-3
len: 15
j_gene: TRBJ1-5
abundance: .
CDR3nt: TGTGCCAGCAGCTTAGATCTGGCCTCACATCAGCCCCAGCATTTT
CDR3aa: CASSLDLASHQPQHF

d_gene: TRBD1
v_gene: TRBV7-9
len: 13
j_gene: TRBJ2-7
abundance: once
CDR3nt: TGTGCCAGCCTTACCTTGACAGGGGACGAGCAGTACTTC
CDR3aa: CASLTLTGDEQYF

d_gene: .
v_gene: TRBV6-6
len: 14
j_gene: TRBJ2-5
abundance: .
CDR3nt: TGTGCCAGCAGTTACCTAGTCCCCCAAGAGACCCAGTACTTC
CDR3aa: CASSYLVPQETQYF

d_gene: TRBD2
v_gene: TRBV19
len: 15
j_gene: TRBJ2-7
abundance: .
CDR3nt: TGTGCCAGTAGTATACGATCAAGCGGGACCTACGAGCAGTACTTC
CDR3aa: CASSIRSSGTYEQYF

d_gene: .
v_gene: TRBV19
len: 16
j_gene: TRBJ2-1
abundance: .
CDR3nt: TGTGCCAGTAGTATATGGAGCGGAAGCTCCTACAATGAGCAGTTCTTC
CDR3aa: CASSIWSGSSYNEQFF

d_gene: .
v_gene: TRBV18
len: 12
j_gene: TRBJ2-7
abundance: .
CDR3nt: TGTGCCAGCTCACCACAGGGAGTCGAGCAGTACTTC
CDR3aa: CASSPQGVEQYF

d_gene: .
v_gene: TRBV21-1
len: 17
j_gene: TRBJ1-4
abundance: .
CDR3nt: TGTGCCAGCAGCAAAGCGGGTTGGGGACAGGGGTTGAAAAAACTGTTTTTT
CDR3aa: CASSKAGWGQGLKKLFF

d_gene: TRBD1
v_gene: TRBV18
len: 13
j_gene: TRBJ2-3
abundance: few
CDR3nt: TGTGCCAGCTCACCTCCGGGACAGACTACGCAGTATTTT
CDR3aa: CASSPPGQTTQYF

d_gene: TRBD1
v_gene: TRBV7-9
len: 16
j_gene: TRBJ2-7
abundance: .
CDR3nt: TGTGCCAGCAGCTTTTACCGGGACAGGGGGTTCTACGAGCAGTACTTC
CDR3aa: CASSFYRDRGFYEQYF

d_gene: TRBD2
v_gene: TRBV5-1
len: 14
j_gene: TRBJ2-1
abundance: .
CDR3nt: TGCGCCACCTCCGTACTAGCGGGTAACAATGAGCAGTTCTTC
CDR3aa: CATSVLAGNNEQFF

d_gene: .
v_gene: TRBV29-1
len: 15
j_gene: TRBJ2-2
abundance: .
CDR3nt: TGCAGCGTTGAAGAGCGGACACCTCTTGCCGGGGAGCTGTTTTTT
CDR3aa: CSVEERTPLAGELFF

d_gene: TRBD1
v_gene: TRBV14
len: 16
j_gene: TRBJ2-1
abundance: few
CDR3nt: TGTGCCAGCAGCCCTCCCGGGACAGGGCGTTACAATGAGCAGTTCTTC
CDR3aa: CASSPPGTGRYNEQFF

d_gene: .
v_gene: TRBV11-3
len: 15
j_gene: TRBJ2-3
abundance: .
CDR3nt: TGTGCCAGCAGCCCCGGGATGGGGAAATCAGATACGCAGTATTTT
CDR3aa: CASSPGMGKSDTQYF

d_gene: .
v_gene: TRBV7-2
len: 18
j_gene: TRBJ2-3
abundance: .
CDR3nt: TGTGCCAGCAGCTTAGCTCTAGGTCTCCGTAGCAAGACAGATACGCAGTATTTT
CDR3aa: CASSLALGLRSKTDTQYF

d_gene: .
v_gene: TRBV27
len: 16
j_gene: TRBJ1-2
abundance: .
CDR3nt: TGTGCCAGCAGTTCGACCATTGGGGGGGCGATCTATGGCTACACCTTC
CDR3aa: CASSSTIGGAIYGYTF

d_gene: .
v_gene: TRBV21-1
len: 20
j_gene: TRBJ1-2
abundance: .
CDR3nt: TGTGCCAGCAGCAAAAACCGCCCAACCCAGCTTCCGTGCGGGGCCTATGGCTACACCTTC
CDR3aa: CASSKNRPTQLPCGAYGYTF

d_gene: TRBD2
v_gene: TRBV29-1
len: 16
j_gene: TRBJ2-7
abundance: .
CDR3nt: TGCAGCGTTGGGGGGTTTACTAGCGGGAGCTCCTACGAGCAGTACTTC
CDR3aa: CSVGGFTSGSSYEQYF

d_gene: TRBD1
v_gene: TRBV11-2
len: 15
j_gene: TRBJ1-3
abundance: .
CDR3nt: TGTGCCAGCATGAGAGGAAGGGGGCTTGAAAACACCATATATTTT
CDR3aa: CASMRGRGLENTIYF

d_gene: .
v_gene: TRBV28
len: 15
j_gene: TRBJ2-7
abundance: .
CDR3nt: .
CDR3aa: CASSTSGGGTYEQYF

d_gene: .
v_gene: TRBV4-3
len: 18
j_gene: TRBJ2-3
abundance: .
CDR3nt: TGCGCCAGCAGCCAAGATATTAGAGGGTCTTACAGCACAGATACGCAGTATTTT
CDR3aa: CASSQDIRGSYSTDTQYF

d_gene: TRBD1
v_gene: TRBV19
len: 15
j_gene: TRBJ1-5
abundance: .
CDR3nt: TGTGCCAGTAGTATAGGGTCTACAGGGGGACAGCCCCAGCATTTT
CDR3aa: CASSIGSTGGQPQHF

d_gene: TRBD2
v_gene: TRBV29-1
len: 14
j_gene: TRBJ2-7
abundance: .
CDR3nt: TGCAGCGTTACCGGAGCTAGCGGTACCTACGAGCAGTACTTC
CDR3aa: CSVTGASGTYEQYF

d_gene: TRBD1
v_gene: TRBV25-1
len: 16
j_gene: TRBJ2-4
abundance: .
CDR3nt: TGTGCCAGCAGTGACTCCTCGGACAGGGGGCGAAACATTCAGTACTTC
CDR3aa: CASSDSSDRGRNIQYF

d_gene: TRBD1
v_gene: TRBV5-1
len: 14
j_gene: TRBJ1-1
abundance: .
CDR3nt: TGCGCCAGCAGCTTATACAGGGGGAGAACTGAAGCTTTCTTT
CDR3aa: CASSLYRGRTEAFF

d_gene: TRBD2
v_gene: TRBV12-5
len: 17
j_gene: TRBJ2-3
abundance: .
CDR3nt: TGTGCTAGTGGTTCATTAATAGCGGGGGCCTACACAGATACGCAGTATTTT
CDR3aa: CASGSLIAGAYTDTQYF

d_gene: TRBD1
v_gene: TRBV11-2
len: 15
j_gene: TRBJ2-3
abundance: .
CDR3nt: TGTGCCAGCAGCTCGCCGGGACAGGGATCAGATACGCAGTATTTT
CDR3aa: CASSSPGQGSDTQYF

d_gene: .
v_gene: TRBV19
len: 13
j_gene: TRBJ1-2
abundance: .
CDR3nt: TGTGCCAGTAGTATAGGCGGCAGTAACCGCTACACCTTC
CDR3aa: CASSIGGSNRYTF

d_gene: .
v_gene: TRBV6-1
len: 15
j_gene: TRBJ2-6
abundance: .
CDR3nt: TGTGCCAGCAGTGAAGCGGAGGCTGGGGCCAACGTCCTGACTTTC
CDR3aa: CASSEAEAGANVLTF

d_gene: .
v_gene: TRBV14
len: 13
j_gene: TRBJ1-4
abundance: few
CDR3nt: TGTGCCAGTCAAAGAGTGATCAATGAAAAACTGTTTTTT
CDR3aa: CASQRVINEKLFF

d_gene: .
v_gene: TRBV7-9
len: 17
j_gene: TRBJ1-2
abundance: once
CDR3nt: TGTGCCAGCAGCTTAGGTAGCCCATCTGGAGGGGACTATGGCTACACCTTC
CDR3aa: CASSLGSPSGGDYGYTF

d_gene: .
v_gene: TRBV5-1
len: 14
j_gene: TRBJ2-7
abundance: .
CDR3nt: TGCGCCAGCAGCTTGGCCGGACTCTCCTACGAGCAGTACTTC
CDR3aa: CASSLAGLSYEQYF

d_gene: .
v_gene: TRBV7-2
len: 18
j_gene: TRBJ1-1
abundance: .
CDR3nt: TGTGCCAGCAGCCAAAACCCCTTAAACCCGGGAGTGTACACTGAAGCTTTCTTT
CDR3aa: CASSQNPLNPGVYTEAFF

d_gene: .
v_gene: TRBV18
len: 14
j_gene: TRBJ1-1
abundance: .
CDR3nt: TGTGCCAGCTCACCAAGGGGTGGGGACACTGAAGCTTTCTTT
CDR3aa: CASSPRGGDTEAFF

d_gene: TRBD2
v_gene: TRBV29-1
len: 16
j_gene: TRBJ2-1
abundance: few
CDR3nt: TGCAGCGTTGAGGCTAGCGGGCGACAAACCTACAATGAGCAGTTCTTC
CDR3aa: CSVEASGRQTYNEQFF

d_gene: TRBD2
v_gene: TRBV27
len: 19
j_gene: TRBJ2-7
abundance: .
CDR3nt: TGTGCCAGCAGTGCCCGACAGGGGACTAGCGGGAGGGCCCGGTACGAGCAGTACTTC
CDR3aa: CASSARQGTSGRARYEQYF

d_gene: TRBD2
v_gene: TRBV5-1
len: 15
j_gene: TRBJ2-2
abundance: .
CDR3nt: TGCGCCAGCAGCTCACGCGGGAGCGGAGCCGGGGAGCTGTTTTTT
CDR3aa: CASSSRGSGAGELFF

d_gene: .
v_gene: TRBV9
len: 13
j_gene: TRBJ2-2
abundance: .
CDR3nt: TGTGCCAGCAGCGACTCGAACACCGGGGAGCTGTTTTTT
CDR3aa: CASSDSNTGELFF

d_gene: .
v_gene: TRBV28
len: 13
j_gene: TRBJ2-2
abundance: .
CDR3nt: TGTGCCAGCAGTCCGGGGGACACCGGGGAGCTGTTTTTT
CDR3aa: CASSPGDTGELFF

d_gene: TRBD1
v_gene: TRBV18
len: 17
j_gene: TRBJ1-1
abundance: .
CDR3nt: TGTGCCAGCTCACCACTGGTTTTGGGACAGGGGAACACTGAAGCTTTCTTT
CDR3aa: CASSPLVLGQGNTEAFF

d_gene: TRBD2
v_gene: TRBV10-3
len: 19
j_gene: TRBJ2-1
abundance: .
CDR3nt: TGTGCCATCAGTGAGTCCTCCCACCGTCTAGCGGGGGCCTACAATGAGCAGTTCTTC
CDR3aa: CAISESSHRLAGAYNEQFF

d_gene: .
v_gene: TRBV29-1
len: 14
j_gene: TRBJ2-2
abundance: .
CDR3nt: TGCAGCGTTTCGGAGGTTGCGAACACCGGGGAGCTGTTTTTT
CDR3aa: CSVSEVANTGELFF

d_gene: .
v_gene: TRBV2
len: 12
j_gene: TRBJ1-1
abundance: few
CDR3nt: TGTGCCAGCAGTGATTCTTTACTGAAAGCTTTCTTT
CDR3aa: CASSDSLLKAFF

d_gene: TRBD1
v_gene: TRBV6-6
len: 16
j_gene: TRBJ1-4
abundance: few
CDR3nt: TGTGCCAGCAGTTCCCGAACGGGGACAGGGGTGGAAAAACTGTTTTTT
CDR3aa: CASSSRTGTGVEKLFF

d_gene: TRBD2
v_gene: TRBV29-1
len: 13
j_gene: TRBJ2-7
abundance: .
CDR3nt: TGCAGCGTTGTGGGAGGGACCTACTACGAGCAGTACTTC
CDR3aa: CSVVGGTYYEQYF

d_gene: TRBD2
v_gene: TRBV27
len: 17
j_gene: TRBJ2-5
abundance: .
CDR3nt: TGTGCCAGCAGTACCAGCGGGAGGGCCGGGTCCCACGAGACCCAGTACTTC
CDR3aa: CASSTSGRAGSHETQYF

d_gene: .
v_gene: TRBV7-9
len: 13
j_gene: TRBJ1-6
abundance: once
CDR3nt: TGTGCCAGCAGCCCCCGTGCGAATTCACCCCTCCACTTT
CDR3aa: CASSPRANSPLHF

d_gene: TRBD1
v_gene: TRBV2
len: 15
j_gene: TRBJ2-1
abundance: .
CDR3nt: TGTGCCAGCAGTGAGAGGGTGACAGGGGACAATGAGCAGTTCTTC
CDR3aa: CASSERVTGDNEQFF

d_gene: TRBD1
v_gene: TRBV5-1
len: 15
j_gene: TRBJ1-1
abundance: .
CDR3nt: TGCGCCAGCAGCATGACAGGGTTGGAGAACACTGAAGCTTTCTTT
CDR3aa: CASSMTGLENTEAFF

d_gene: .
v_gene: TRBV18
len: 14
j_gene: TRBJ2-2
abundance: .
CDR3nt: TGTGCCAGCTCACCAAAGACAGACCCCGGGGAGCTGTTTTTT
CDR3aa: CASSPKTDPGELFF